The 14 T cell receptor beta chains reported below all come from one sample, sequenced in a study of siplizumab effects on memory and regulatory T cells. The assay was immunoSEQ multiplex PCR, and TCRdb's table has in-frame clones only and misses some. The sample holds about 80,000 clones, 85% to 95% seen once. The sequenced material came from CD8+ T cells sorted from blood. Receptors were obtained from a human donor in good health.

The rearrangement joins TRBV7-6 to TRBJ2-5; 12 bases are shared with TRBD2. CDR1 SGHVS and CDR2 FNYEAQ come from the germline V gene. The CDR3 totals 16 residues. With V trimmed by 5 bases and J by 2 bases, 6 bases remained unmatched. The CDR3 coding sequence is TGTGCCAGCAGCCCGGGGACTAGCGGGTCTCAAGAGACCCAGTACTTC. Amino acid sequence: CASSPGTSGSQETQYF.

The chain recombines TRBV11-2 with TRBJ2-7; 9 bases are shared with TRBD1. Germline V gene sequence: CDR1 SGHAT, CDR2 FQNNGV. This CDR3 contains 16 residues. V lost 1 base, J lost 3 bases, and 7 bases stayed unmatched. The CDR3 spells CASSLGYGTGFYEQYF. The CDR3 nucleotides read TGTGCCAGCAGCTTAGGTTACGGGACAGGGTTCTACGAGCAGTACTTC.

This clone was detected only once. The V gene is TRBV5-1, the J gene TRBJ1-4, with D possibly being TRBD1 (6 bases). V was cut by 2 bases and J by 5 bases, with 13 bases left in between. This CDR3 comprises 15 residues. Germline V gene sequence: CDR1 SGHRS, CDR2 YFSETQ. The CDR3 spells CASSFSQGINEKLFF. The CDR3 DNA is TGCGCCAGCAGCTTCAGCCAGGGGATAAATGAAAAACTGTTTTTT.

This chain joins TRBV7-8 and TRBJ2-3; 12 nucleotides align to TRBD2. The V segment lost 2 bases and the J segment 6 bases; nucleotides outside the gene matches: 3. The CDR3 runs 15 residues. From germline, CDR1 is SGHVS and CDR2 FQNEAQ. This CDR3 reads CASSLLAGGPDTQYF. Written as DNA, the CDR3 is TGTGCCAGCAGCTTACTAGCGGGAGGGCCTGATACGCAGTATTTT.

This chain joins TRBV6-5 and TRBJ2-3; D uncertain. The CDR3 sequence is 13 residues long. Germline CDR1 reads MNHEY; CDR2 reads SVGAGI. Trimming removed 7 bases from V and 4 bases from J, with 12 bases in between. The CDR3 nucleotides read TGTGCCAGCACCGAGTCTCGGGCAGATACGCAGTATTTT. Its translation is CASTESRADTQYF.

The CDR3 nucleotides are TGTGCCAGCAGCCAAGGGGAGGACAGGGGGCTTTACGAGCAGTACTTC. It specifies CASSQGEDRGLYEQYF. The rearrangement uses TRBV14 and TRBJ2-7; 11 bases map to TRBD1. The CDR3 sequence is 16 residues long. In germline, CDR1 is SGHDN, CDR2 FVKESK. V was pared by 1 base and J by 4 bases, with 6 bases of the junction left unmatched.

The chain uses TRBV6-5 and TRBJ2-1, with TRBD2 matching 7 bases. The CDR3 loop spans 15 amino acids. Germline V gene data show CDR1 as MNHEY and CDR2 as SVGAGI. J was trimmed by 4 bases and V by 7 bases; bases with no gene match: 10. The CDR3 here is CASTPSGEPYNEQFF. DNA of the CDR3: TGTGCCAGCACCCCCAGCGGGGAGCCTTACAATGAGCAGTTCTTC.

This clone was counted only a few times. The chain joins TRBV9 to TRBJ1-1; D is ambiguous. The CDR3 is made up of 13 amino acids. From germline, CDR1 is SGDLS and CDR2 YYNGEE. V dropped 0 bases and J dropped 3 bases, with 6 bases sitting between them. The chain's CDR3 is CASSVAGYTEAFF. The CDR3 DNA reads as TGTGCCAGCAGCGTAGCAGGATACACTGAAGCTTTCTTT.

V is TRBV7-9 and J is TRBJ2-5, with TRBD2 matching 10 bases. With V trimmed by 4 bases and J by 2 bases, 4 bases remained unmatched. The CDR3 length is 15 residues. Germline CDR1 reads SEHNR; CDR2 reads FQNEAQ (reference sequence). CDR3 in amino acids: CASSSGLATQETQYF. As DNA, the CDR3 is TGTGCCAGCAGCTCGGGACTAGCGACACAAGAGACCCAGTACTTC.

As for this clone: One end of the junction fails to match germline, which may point to a read error. The CDR3 region is CASSIEFSEDRNF. The CDR3 DNA reads as TGTGCCAGTAGTATTGAATTCAGCGAAGATAGGAACTTC. The chain is built from TRBV19 and TRBJ2-5; D is ambiguous. Looked up from germline, CDR1 is LNHDA and CDR2 is SQIVND (reference sequence). The CDR3 length is 13 residues.

The rearrangement links TRBV7-6 to TRBJ2-1; TRBD2 aligns across 9 bases. In germline, CDR1 is SGHVS, CDR2 FNYEAQ. Unmatched junction bases numbered 15, after V lost 5 bases and J lost 7 bases. This CDR3 is built from 17 residues. CDR3 in amino acids: CASSPGIAGESYNEQFF. As DNA, the CDR3 is TGTGCCAGCAGCCCCGGGATAGCGGGAGAATCGTATAATGAGCAGTTCTTC.

The chain carries TRBV6-5 and TRBJ2-7; D remains unclear. V was cut by 3 bases and J by 4 bases, with 10 bases left in between. Germline CDR1 and CDR2: MNHEY and SVGAGI. The CDR3 sequence is 13 residues long. CDR3 in DNA: TGTGCCAGCAGTTATTATACCGGTTACGAGCAGTACTTC. Its protein product is CASSYYTGYEQYF.

The chain recombines TRBV9 with TRBJ2-1; D possibly uses TRBD1 or TRBD2 (5 bases each). V was clipped by 0 bases and J by 4 bases, with 11 bases between them. Looked up from germline, CDR1 is SGDLS and CDR2 is YYNGEE. This CDR3 comprises 15 residues. The CDR3 DNA follows: TGTGCCAGCAGCGTAGAAGTGGGACCGTACAATGAGCAGTTCTTC. It translates to CASSVEVGPYNEQFF.

This clone has only a few counts. This rearrangement joins TRBV5-6 to TRBJ2-7; D is uncertain. Trimming removed 0 bases at V and 3 bases at J, with 7 bases between. Looked up from germline, CDR1 is SGHDT and CDR2 is YYEEEE. The CDR3 extends over 13 amino acids. CDR3 amino acids: CASSLADGYEQYF. Written as DNA, the CDR3 is TGTGCCAGCAGCTTGGCCGACGGCTACGAGCAGTACTTC.